This passage covers 27 T cell receptor beta chains from one sample sequenced in a study of a mutant IDH1 vaccine in newly diagnosed glioma. Measured with immunoSEQ multiplex PCR; TCRdb has only the in-frame clones, and not every one. Found here are roughly 84,000 clones, roughly 80% of them singletons; the top ten hold 5.3%. Sample time point: baseline, week 1 (first vaccination visit). Sample treatment: pre-vaccination baseline after standard-of-care therapy. The specimen was PBMCs, collected from a glioma patient treated with radiotherapy, temozolomide or both. The origin of the receptors is a man between 35 and 55 years old with glioma. Some clones in this sample may be carry-over from other donors' samples.

The chain carries TRBV5-8 and TRBJ1-6, with D possibly matching TRBD1 (5 bases). CDR3 size: 15 residues. V lost 4 bases, J lost 11 bases, and 19 bases lay in between. The germline V gene encodes CDR1 SGHTS and CDR2 YDEGEE. This CDR3 is CASSAGDRDEAPLHF. The CDR3 coding sequence is TGTGCCAGCAGCGCGGGTGACCGGGACGAGGCACCCCTCCACTTT.

This clone was counted a single time. The chain is built from TRBV9 and TRBJ2-7; 7 bases map to TRBD1. This CDR3 has 15 residues. Trimming cost V 3 bases and J 0 bases; bases outside gene matches: 6. Germline values: CDR1 SGDLS, CDR2 YYNGEE. CDR3 DNA sequence: TGTGCCAGCAGCGAATCGACAGGGAACTCCTACGAGCAGTACTTC. It translates to CASSESTGNSYEQYF.

This chain joins TRBV9 and TRBJ2-5; 9 nucleotides agree with TRBD2. CDR1 and CDR2 from the germline V gene are SGDLS and YYNGEE. The V and J ends lost 0 bases and 7 bases, in that order; junction bases with no gene match: 13. The CDR3 is 17 residues long. CDR3 sequence: CASSVGGSGGLGGTQYF. The CDR3 DNA reads TGTGCCAGCAGCGTAGGAGGTAGCGGGGGATTGGGGGGGACCCAGTACTTC.

This clone has more than one count but fewer than ten. The chain is built from TRBV6-5 and TRBJ1-5; tentative D call: TRBD1 (5 bases). Trimming pared 4 bases from V and 4 bases from J, leaving 11 bases between. The CDR3 is 14 amino acids. Per the germline V gene, CDR1 is MNHEY and CDR2 is SVGAGI. CDR3 amino acids: CASSSIRQNQPQHF. CDR3 coding DNA: TGTGCCAGCAGTTCAATAAGACAGAATCAGCCCCAGCATTTT.

The chain employs TRBV10-1 and TRBJ2-7, with 9 bases lining up with TRBD1. With V trimmed by 1 base and J by 6 bases, 7 bases remained unmatched. This CDR3 has 15 residues. From germline, CDR1 is WNHNN and CDR2 SYGVQD (reference sequence). In nucleotides, the CDR3 is TGCGCCAGCAGTGAGTTAGGGGACAGGGACTCCGAGCAGTACTTC. Amino acid sequence: CASSELGDRDSEQYF.

The rearrangement links TRBV9 to TRBJ2-1; D may be TRBD1 or TRBD2 (6 bases each). CDR3 size: 14 residues. V was cut by 0 bases and J by 9 bases, with 13 bases left in between. Looked up from germline, CDR1 is SGDLS and CDR2 is YYNGEE. This CDR3 is CASSVEGGRVEQFF. DNA of the CDR3: TGTGCCAGCAGCGTAGAGGGGGGCCGGGTTGAGCAGTTCTTC.

The genes are TRBV2 and TRBJ1-3; 7 bases fit TRBD1. Germline V gives CDR1 SNHLY, CDR2 FYNNEI. This CDR3 spans 16 amino acids. V dropped 6 bases and J dropped 1; count of bases not matched to a gene: 9. CDR3 nucleotides: TGTGCCAGCAGGCCAGGGGGGGCTAGGTCTGGAAACACCATATATTTT. Translation: CASRPGGARSGNTIYF.

The chain recombines TRBV18 with TRBJ1-6; D may be TRBD1 (5 bases). The CDR3 has 18 residues. Trimming removed 3 bases at V and 7 bases at J, with 22 bases between. Germline CDR1 reads KGHSH; CDR2 reads LQKENI. This CDR3 reads CASSPLRWGAGSNSPLHF. The CDR3 coding sequence is TGTGCCAGCTCACCGTTGAGGTGGGGCGCAGGGTCAAATTCACCCCTCCACTTT. The full variable domain, with the rest looked up from reference TRBV18 and TRBJ1-6, is NAGVMQNPRHLVRRRGQEARLRCSPMKGHSHVYWYRQLPEEGLKFMVYLQKENIIDESGMPKERFSAEFPKEGPSILRIQQVVRGDSAAYFCASSPLRWGAGSNSPLHFGNGTRLTVT.

V gene TRBV13 combines with J gene TRBJ1-1; maybe TRBD1 (6 bases). This CDR3 is built from 21 residues. V was cut by 3 bases and J by 1 base, with 30 bases left in between. Germline CDR1 is PRHDT and CDR2 is FYEKMQ (reference sequence). The CDR3 bases are TGTGCCAGCAGCTTTATCAATGTCGCCCGACAGGCTGGAAGGGGGAACACTGAAGCTTTCTTT. As protein: CASSFINVARQAGRGNTEAFF. The full variable domain, completed using reference TRBV13 and TRBJ1-1, is AAGVIQSPRHLIKEKRETATLKCYPIPRHDTVYWYQQGPGQDPQFLISFYEKMQSDKGSIPDRFSAQQFSDYHSELNMSSLELGDSALYFCASSFINVARQAGRGNTEAFFGQGTRLTVV.

This chain connects TRBV29-1 to TRBJ2-7, with TRBD1 as a possible D gene (6 bases). Germline-derived CDR1 and CDR2 are SQVTM and ANQGSEA. This CDR3 spans 12 amino acids. V was clipped by 5 bases and J by 0 bases, with 8 bases between them. Here the CDR3 DNA reads TGCAGCGTTCTGGGGGCCTCCTACGAGCAGTACTTC. Translating it yields CSVLGASYEQYF.

The J gene is TRBJ1-2, the V gene TRBV6-5; D is ambiguous. The CDR3 loop spans 11 amino acids. The germline CDR1 and CDR2 sequences are MNHEY and SVGAGI. The V end was cut by 4 bases, the J end by 9 bases, with 9 bases between. CDR3 region: CASSSAFSYTF. In DNA, the CDR3 is TGTGCCAGCAGTTCAGCTTTCAGCTACACCTTC.

CDR3 region: CASSPYLGNGYTF. The CDR3 coding sequence is TGTGCCAGCAGCCCCTATTTGGGGAATGGCTACACCTTC. The genes are TRBV7-2 and TRBJ1-2; D not certain. CDR1 is SGHTA, CDR2 FQGNSA, per germline. The CDR3 covers 13 residues. V was clipped by 5 bases and J by 6 bases, with 13 bases between them.

The rearrangement joins TRBV19 to TRBJ1-5; D call uncertain. The ends were cut back, 5 bases at V and 5 bases at J, with 16 bases in the middle. This CDR3 spans 15 amino acids. The germline V gene encodes CDR1 LNHDA and CDR2 SQIVND (reference sequence). DNA of the CDR3: TGTGCCAGTAGTGTCCCGGAGCGAGCGTATCAGCCCCAGCATTTT. Translated: CASSVPERAYQPQHF.

This clone came up once. The V and J genes are TRBV6-5 and TRBJ2-7, with D perhaps assigned TRBD1 or TRBD2 (6 bases each). The CDR3 has 13 amino acids. Germline V lookup: CDR1 MNHEY, CDR2 SVGAGI. Trimming shortened V by 10 bases and J by 3 bases, and 16 bases separated the two germline ends. This CDR3 is CATLSGDNYEQYF. CDR3 DNA sequence: TGTGCCACCCTTTCGGGGGACAACTACGAGCAGTACTTC.

The chain has TRBV6-5 and TRBJ1-5, with 10 bases matching TRBD1. CDR1 is MNHEY and CDR2 is SVGAGI in the germline V gene. The CDR3 is made up of 15 amino acids. Trimming took 4 bases from V and 6 from J; bases not matched to a gene: 6. The CDR3 DNA sequence: TGTGCCAGCAGTTCCGCCGGGACAGGGGTTCAGCCCCAGCATTTT. Translating it yields CASSSAGTGVQPQHF.

The genes are TRBV5-6 and TRBJ2-5; no definite D call. With 4 bases removed from V and 3 bases from J, the gap between germline ends came to 16 bases. This CDR3 is built from 15 residues. Germline V gene data show CDR1 as SGHDT and CDR2 as YYEEEE. This chain's CDR3 is CASSLRVDFKETQYF. Written as DNA, the CDR3 is TGTGCCAGCAGCCTCCGGGTCGATTTTAAAGAGACCCAGTACTTC. Based on the CDR3 plus reference TRBV5-6 and TRBJ2-5, the full variable domain is DAGVTQSPTHLIKTRGQQVTLRCSPKSGHDTVSWYQQALGQGPQFIFQYYEEEERQRGNFPDRFSGHQFPNYSSELNVNALLLGDSALYLCASSLRVDFKETQYFGPGTRLLVL.

The chain has TRBV19 and TRBJ1-1; weak D call: TRBD1 (5 bases). Germline CDR1 is LNHDA and CDR2 is SQIVND (reference sequence). The CDR3 spans 15 residues. Trimming left V 5 bases short and J 1 base short, with 14 bases between. This CDR3 reads CASSGVGTQNTEAFF. The CDR3 coding sequence is TGTGCCAGTAGTGGTGTTGGGACTCAGAACACTGAAGCTTTCTTT.

This clone was recorded a few times. The gene calls are TRBV2 and TRBJ1-2; perhaps TRBD1 as D (6 bases). V was pared by 9 bases and J by 7 bases, with 12 bases between. The germline V gene encodes CDR1 SNHLY and CDR2 FYNNEI. The CDR3 totals 11 residues. For the CDR3, the DNA is TGTGCCAGACAGGGCTACCCTGGCTACACCTTC. Amino acid sequence: CARQGYPGYTF.

This chain connects TRBV6-5 to TRBJ1-5; D may be TRBD1 (6 bases). This CDR3 spans 15 amino acids. V lost 6 bases, J lost 2 bases, and 14 bases lay in between. Germline V gene data show CDR1 as MNHEY and CDR2 as SVGAGI. The chain's CDR3 is CASSLGGGGNQPQHF. CDR3 in DNA: TGTGCCAGCAGCCTCGGGGGGGGCGGCAATCAGCCCCAGCATTTT.

The V call is TRBV5-5, the J call TRBJ1-6, with a weak D call TRBD1 (6 bases). V was shortened by 1 base and J by 3 bases, with 17 bases between the two germline ends. From germline, CDR1 is SGHKS and CDR2 YYEKEE (reference sequence). The CDR3 contains 18 residues. This CDR3 reads CASSLYDSGGVYNSPLHF. CDR3 sequence (DNA): TGTGCCAGCAGCTTGTATGATTCGGGGGGCGTCTATAATTCACCCCTCCACTTT.

This chain connects TRBV5-5 to TRBJ2-7; no definite D call. Germline CDR1 is SGHKS and CDR2 is YYEKEE (reference sequence). The CDR3 runs to 16 residues. Trimming pared 5 bases from V and 7 bases from J, leaving 25 bases between. CDR3 in DNA: TGTGCCAGCAGAATAGAGGCGGCCAAGAATAGAGGAGAGCAGTACTTC. Translating gives CASRIEAAKNRGEQYF. Full variable domain (rest looked up from reference TRBV5-5 and TRBJ2-7): DAGVTQSPTHLIKTRGQQVTLRCSPISGHKSVSWYQQVLGQGPQFIFQYYEKEERGRGNFPDRFSARQFPNYSSELNVNALLLGDSALYLCASRIEAAKNRGEQYFGPGTRLTVT.

The chain carries TRBV5-1 and TRBJ2-5; either TRBD1 or TRBD2 may fit D (6 bases each). CDR3 length equals 15 residues. Trimming removed 0 bases from V and 5 bases from J, with 14 bases in between. The germline CDR1 and CDR2 sequences are SGHRS and YFSETQ. The DNA for the CDR3 is TGCGCCAGCAGCTTGGTTTCAGGGGCGGGGGAGACCCAGTACTTC. This gives the protein CASSLVSGAGETQYF.

The J gene is TRBJ2-4, the V gene TRBV20-1; either TRBD1 or TRBD2 may supply D (5 bases each). Germline CDR1 is DFQATT and CDR2 is SNEGSKA (reference sequence). V lost 5 bases to trimming and J lost 9 bases, with 11 bases between them. CDR3 length: 11 residues. The CDR3 DNA sequence: TGCAGTGCTCCCGGTGGGGGCATTCAGTACTTC. It codes for CSAPGGGIQYF.

The chain has TRBV4-3 and TRBJ2-1; no reliable D call. This CDR3 spans 17 amino acids. Germline V lookup: CDR1 LGHNA, CDR2 YSLEER. Trimming shortened V by 0 bases and J by 8 bases, and 20 bases separated the two germline ends. DNA of the CDR3: TGCGCCAGCAGCCAAGAATTGTGGGCCGTTCAAGGCGATGAGCAGTTCTTC. Its protein product is CASSQELWAVQGDEQFF.

The V call is TRBV7-2, the J call TRBJ1-2; D is perhaps TRBD1 (5 bases). The CDR3 is 14 amino acids. Germline V gene data show CDR1 as SGHTA and CDR2 as FQGNSA. V was cut by 3 bases and J by 4 bases, with 12 bases left in between. CDR3 sequence reads: CASSFAGATYGYTF. CDR3 bases: TGTGCCAGCAGCTTTGCCGGGGCTACCTATGGCTACACCTTC.

This chain connects TRBV5-6 to TRBJ2-3; D might be TRBD1 or TRBD2, each matching 5 bases. Germline CDR1 and CDR2: SGHDT and YYEEEE. The CDR3 sequence is 14 residues long. V gave up 2 bases and J gave up 0 bases, with 7 bases separating them. The CDR3 here is CASSFGASTDTQYF. CDR3 nucleotide sequence: TGTGCCAGCAGCTTCGGGGCTAGCACAGATACGCAGTATTTT.

The V gene is TRBV7-9, the J gene TRBJ2-7; weak D call: TRBD1 (5 bases). This CDR3 is 12 amino acids long. Trimming removed 5 bases from V and 6 bases from J, with 11 bases in between. Germline loops: CDR1 SEHNR, CDR2 FQNEAQ (reference sequence). DNA of the CDR3: TGTGCCAGCAGCAGGGGTCTCTTCGAGCAGTACTTC. Protein product: CASSRGLFEQYF.